Presented here are 17 T cell receptor beta chains from one specimen sequenced in a study of T cell repertoires in cytomegalovirus infection. TCRdb re-called the reads with MiXCR, one entry per CDR3 protein. The sample contains 200,000 or so distinct CDR3 sequences, approximately 20% of which appear only once. The sample was PBMCs. The receptor source for this set is a human donor in good health (CMV status not recorded). Some clones in this sample may be carry-over from other donors' samples.

This clonotype was observed many times. The chain joins TRBV7-2 to TRBJ2-3; D is uncertain. CDR1 SGHTA and CDR2 FQGNSA come from the germline V gene. The CDR3 contains 11 residues. Between the trimmed V and J ends, which lost 5 bases and 6 bases, there was a span of 6 bases. The CDR3 spells CASSPKDTQYF. For the CDR3, the DNA is TGTGCCAGCAGCCCCAAGGATACGCAGTATTTT.

This clonotype was seen at least ten times. V and J are TRBV7-6 and TRBJ2-3, with TRBD1 as a possible D gene (6 bases). This CDR3 has 13 residues. Germline-derived CDR1 and CDR2 are SGHVS and FNYEAQ. The V and J ends lost 4 bases and 5 bases respectively, with 10 bases between them. DNA of the CDR3: TGTGCCAGCAGCTCTTACAGGGTAGATACGCAGTATTTT. Its translation is CASSSYRVDTQYF.

The J gene is TRBJ2-2, the V gene TRBV28, with 11 bases fitting TRBD1. Germline V gene data show CDR1 as MDHEN and CDR2 as SYDVKM. V was pared by 1 base and J by 3 bases, with 4 bases of the junction left unmatched. The CDR3 totals 17 residues. CDR3 nucleotide sequence: TGTGCCAGCAGTTTATTCCCGGGACAGGGGGACACCGGGGAGCTGTTTTTT. Translated: CASSLFPGQGDTGELFF.

In DNA form, the CDR3 reads TGCAGTGCCAAGGATGAGACAGGGGCCAAGCCTGGCTACACCTTC. Residues: CSAKDETGAKPGYTF. The chain uses TRBV20-1 and TRBJ1-2; 8 positions agree with TRBD1. J was trimmed by 7 bases and V by 6 bases; bases with no gene match: 16. Germline V gene lookup returns CDR1 DFQATT and CDR2 SNEGSKA (reference sequence). The CDR3 spans 15 residues.

This chain joins TRBV11-3 and TRBJ2-7; 7 bases agree with TRBD2. Unmatched junction bases numbered 14, after V lost 3 bases and J lost 0 bases. The CDR3 sequence is 18 residues long. The germline V gene has CDR1 SGHNT and CDR2 YENEEA. CDR3 amino acids: CASSLLFKAGPSSYEQYF. The CDR3 region has the DNA TGTGCCAGCAGCTTGTTGTTTAAAGCGGGACCGAGCTCCTACGAGCAGTACTTC. The whole variable domain, remainder taken from reference TRBV11-3 and TRBJ2-7, is EAGVVQSPRYKIIEKKQPVAFWCNPISGHNTLYWYLQNLGQGPELLIRYENEEAVDDSQLPKDRFSAERLKGVDSTLKIQPAELGDSAVYLCASSLLFKAGPSSYEQYFGPGTRLTVT.

Remarks on this clonotype: Mismatch with germline at one junction end may stem from a read error. The CDR3 DNA is TGTGCCAGCAGCTTAAAGGGGGGGACTAGCAGCCATGAGAAGTTCTTC. It specifies CASSLKGGTSSHEKFF. The rearrangement joins TRBV7-3 to TRBJ2-1; 9 positions match TRBD2. This CDR3 spans 16 amino acids. Germline values: CDR1 SGHTA, CDR2 FQGTGA.

This chain joins TRBV19 and TRBJ2-1; D call uncertain. Germline loops: CDR1 LNHDA, CDR2 SQIVND (reference sequence). Between the trimmed V and J ends, which lost 4 bases and 9 bases, there was a span of 13 bases. The CDR3 is 13 residues long. DNA for the CDR3: TGTGCCAGTAGTAGCCAGCGTCGGACTGAGCAGTTCTTC. Its translation is CASSSQRRTEQFF.

This clonotype was counted ten times or more. This chain connects TRBV12-3 or TRBV12-4 to TRBJ1-2; D is perhaps TRBD1 (5 bases). Trimming shortened V by 4 bases and J by 8 bases, and 17 bases separated the two germline ends. The CDR3 has 14 residues. For the CDR3, the DNA is TGTGCCAGCAGTTCGGTCGGGGCGTCGGGCGGCTACACCTTC. It yields the protein CASSSVGASGGYTF.

There are many counts of this clonotype. The V and J genes are TRBV7-2 and TRBJ1-4, with a possible D match to TRBD1 (5 bases). Trimming shortened V by 1 base and J by 2 bases, and 11 bases separated the two germline ends. The V gene's germline CDR1 is SGHTA and CDR2 FQGNSA. The length of the CDR3 is 16 residues. In DNA, the CDR3 is TGTGCCAGCAGCTTAGGGGGCTTTCGGACTAATGAAAAACTGTTTTTT. Translation gives CASSLGGFRTNEKLFF.

The J gene is TRBJ2-7, the V gene TRBV19, with 9 bases lining up with TRBD2. Trimming cost V 7 bases and J 0 bases; bases outside gene matches: 4. Germline V gene sequence: CDR1 LNHDA, CDR2 SQIVND (reference sequence). There are 14 residues in the CDR3. CDR3 coding DNA: TGTGCCAGTATGAGCGGGAGGAACTCCTACGAGCAGTACTTC. This gives the protein CASMSGRNSYEQYF. Drawing the rest from reference TRBV19 and TRBJ2-7, the complete variable domain is DGGITQSPKYLFRKEGQNVTLSCEQNLNHDAMYWYRQDPGQGLRLIYYSQIVNDFQKGDIAEGYSVSREKKESFPLTVTSAQKNPTAFYLCASMSGRNSYEQYFGPGTRLTVT.

This clonotype appeared many times. This chain links TRBV25-1 with TRBJ1-2; a possible D gene is TRBD1 (6 bases). The CDR3 sequence is 14 residues long. Germline V gives CDR1 MGHDK, CDR2 SYGVNS. V was pared by 2 bases and J by 4 bases, with 11 bases between. CDR3 sequence (DNA): TGTGCCAGCAGTGAAGCGGGACAAGCCTATGGCTACACCTTC. Its translation is CASSEAGQAYGYTF.

This chain uses TRBV10-3 with TRBJ1-1; 10 positions match TRBD1. CDR1 ENHRY and CDR2 SYGVKD come from the germline V gene. With 5 bases clipped from V and 5 bases from J, the junction kept 8 bases outside the gene matches. This CDR3 spans 15 amino acids. The CDR3 nucleotides read TGTGCCATCAGTAGGACCGGGACAGGGGTTACTGAAGCTTTCTTT. It codes for CAISRTGTGVTEAFF.

The chain links TRBV7-6 to TRBJ1-5; a possible D gene is TRBD1 (5 bases). CDR3 length: 15 amino acids. V was pared by 1 base and J by 4 bases, with 11 bases between. CDR1 and CDR2 from the germline V gene are SGHVS and FNYEAQ. The CDR3 nucleotides are TGTGCCAGCAGCTTAGGGCAGGGCCTTAATCAGCCCCAGCATTTT. It encodes CASSLGQGLNQPQHF.

This clonotype was seen only a few times. The rearrangement links TRBV7-8 to TRBJ1-4; D call uncertain. V was trimmed by 0 bases and J by 13 bases, leaving 21 bases between them. Germline CDR1 is SGHVS and CDR2 is FQNEAQ. This CDR3 is built from 16 residues. CDR3 DNA: TGTGCCAGCAGCTTAGCGCCGAAGACTGCCTATGAGGGACTGTTTTTT. It yields the protein CASSLAPKTAYEGLFF.

In its sample, this clonotype was seen a few times. The rearrangement uses TRBV2 and TRBJ1-1; D is perhaps TRBD1 (6 bases). Trimming took off 4 bases at V and 0 bases at J, with 9 bases between the two ends. CDR1 and CDR2 (germline): SNHLY, FYNNEI. CDR3 length: 14 amino acids. CDR3 bases: TGTGCCAGCAGTGGGGGGGCACTGAACACTGAAGCTTTCTTT. Translation: CASSGGALNTEAFF. Together with reference TRBV2 and TRBJ1-1, the CDR3 gives the full variable domain: EPEVTQTPSHQVTQMGQEVILRCVPISNHLYFYWYRQILGQKVEFLVSFYNNEISEKSEIFDDQFSVERPDGSNFTLKIRSTKLEDSAMYFCASSGGALNTEAFFGQGTRLTVV.

V usage is TRBV10-2 and J usage is TRBJ2-3, with 7 bases lining up with TRBD1. Per the germline V gene, CDR1 is WSHSY and CDR2 is SAAADI. The junction had 8 bases not matched to a gene; V was cut back by 5 bases and J by 3 bases. CDR3 length: 15 residues. In DNA form, the CDR3 reads TGCGCCAGCAGTATACAGGGGAGTGAGACAGATACGCAGTATTTT. Encoded protein: CASSIQGSETDTQYF.

The rearrangement uses TRBV5-5 and TRBJ2-5; 10 bases are shared with TRBD1. From germline, CDR1 is SGHKS and CDR2 YYEKEE (reference sequence). The CDR3 runs to 14 residues. J gave up 5 bases and V 4 bases, and 5 bases lay outside the gene matches. The CDR3: CASSLTGGGETQYF. For the CDR3, the DNA is TGTGCCAGCAGCCTGACAGGGGGCGGGGAGACCCAGTACTTC.